The entry below describes one T cell receptor (beta chain). These data originate in a study of blood T cells in healthy people across ages. With a J-beta primer mix and a sample-barcoded 5' primer, a second PCR ran about 6 to 11 cycles. One entry per CDR3 protein, called by TCRdb with MiXCR from the 5' RACE reads. The repertoire includes roughly 700,000 distinct CDR3 sequences, 20% to 30% of them detected once, and 9.4% sits in the top ten. CDR3 length: 16 amino acids. From germline, CDR1 is MGHRA and CDR2 YSYEKL. Trimming removed 0 bases from V and 4 bases from J, with 10 bases in between. These data were also reused for a study on T cells of mothers and their children.

Source material: blood. The chain couples TRBV4-1 to TRBJ1-6; a weak D match, TRBD1 (6 bases). This receptor was identified in a boy under 18 in good health. The CDR3 DNA reads TGCGCCAGCAGCCAAGATCCTGGACAGTATAATTCACCCCTCCACTTT. Amino acids: CASSQDPGQYNSPLHF.